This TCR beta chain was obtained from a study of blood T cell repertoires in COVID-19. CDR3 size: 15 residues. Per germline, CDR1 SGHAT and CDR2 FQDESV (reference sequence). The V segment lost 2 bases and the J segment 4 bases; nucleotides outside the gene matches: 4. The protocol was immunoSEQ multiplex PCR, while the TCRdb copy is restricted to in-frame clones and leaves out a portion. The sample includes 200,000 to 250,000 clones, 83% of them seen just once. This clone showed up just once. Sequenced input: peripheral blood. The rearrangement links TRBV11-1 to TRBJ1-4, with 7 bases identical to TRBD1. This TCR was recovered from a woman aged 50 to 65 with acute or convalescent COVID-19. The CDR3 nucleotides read TGTGCCAGCAGCTTATCCGGGACAGATAATGAAAAACTGTTTTTT. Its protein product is CASSLSGTDNEKLFF.